Below, one T cell receptor (beta chain) is given with its context. From the 5' RACE reads, TCRdb called clonotypes with MiXCR, one entry per CDR3 protein. Of approximately 89,000 distinct CDR3 sequences in the sample, roughly 5% were seen once. These data belong to a study of T cells of healthy individuals. The CDR3 totals 15 residues. Germline CDR1 and CDR2: MNHEY and SVGEGT. V was clipped by 5 bases and J by 1 base, with 14 bases between them. The chain recombines TRBV6-2 or TRBV6-3 with TRBJ2-5; no reliable D call. This sequence originates from a female donor in good health. The DNA for the CDR3 is TGTGCCAGCAGTCGTTATTACAGTAGCCAAGAGACCCAGTACTTC. It encodes CASSRYYSSQETQYF.